The 10 T cell receptor beta chains listed next were all sequenced from one sample in a study of cytotoxic CD8 clonotypes in ibrutinib-treated CLL (dated by TCRdb to about 2021). Taken with the paper, the label for time point translates to: roughly 2 years on ibrutinib. The method was the immunoSEQ multiplex PCR assay. TCRdb's version of the immuneACCESS table is confined to in-frame rearrangements and falls short of the full clone set. An unresolved V gene accounts for under half of the shortfall where checked; the remainder is of unknown origin. Counted in this sample were around 140,000 clones; approximately 83% of them appeared once. The ten largest clones take up about 2.1% of the sample. The sequencing here drew on PBMCs, taken after 24 months of ibrutinib treatment. The origin of the receptors is a human donor with chronic lymphocytic leukemia.

With regard to this clone: The junction shows a germline mismatch at one end, possibly a read error. This chain connects TRBV28 to TRBJ2-7, with 11 bases matching TRBD2. The V gene's germline CDR1 is MDHEN and CDR2 SYDVKM. The CDR3 runs 12 residues. This chain's CDR3 is CASSSQGLAVNF. The CDR3 nucleotides read TGTGCCAGCAGTTCCCAGGGACTAGCGGTTAACTTC.

The chain combines TRBV4-3 with TRBJ2-2; D gene unclear. Germline-derived CDR1 and CDR2 are LGHNA and YSLEER. This CDR3 region has 15 residues. The V and J ends lost 1 base and 2 bases respectively, with 8 bases between them. CDR3 in DNA: TGCGCCAGCAGCCAAGCCCGCTTAAACACCGGGGAGCTGTTTTTT. Its protein product is CASSQARLNTGELFF.

The rearrangement links TRBV6-1 to TRBJ1-2, with D perhaps TRBD1 (5 bases). Germline loops: CDR1 MNHNS, CDR2 SASEGT. Trimming took 4 bases from V and 6 from J, leaving 12 bases between them. The CDR3 runs 13 residues. This chain's CDR3 is CASSASGRDGYTF. The DNA for the CDR3 is TGTGCCAGCAGTGCTTCAGGGCGAGATGGCTACACCTTC.

This sequence joins TRBV10-3 and TRBJ1-5; D not resolved. Germline-derived CDR1 and CDR2 are ENHRY and SYGVKD. The CDR3 has 14 amino acids. Trimming pared 5 bases from V and 0 bases from J, leaving 8 bases between. The CDR3 sequence: CAISSRNSNQPQHF. CDR3 DNA: TGTGCCATCAGTTCCCGCAATAGCAATCAGCCCCAGCATTTT.

This CDR3 is CASSLWATDTQYF. The CDR3 DNA is TGTGCCAGCAGCTTGTGGGCAACAGATACGCAGTATTTT. The genes are TRBV5-8 and TRBJ2-3; D is unclear. The CDR3 is made up of 13 amino acids. V dropped 1 base and J dropped 3 bases, with 6 bases sitting between them. Germline loops: CDR1 SGHTS, CDR2 YDEGEE.

This chain uses TRBV28 with TRBJ1-2; D might be TRBD1 (6 bases). This CDR3 region has 11 residues. Germline V gene data show CDR1 as MDHEN and CDR2 as SYDVKM. V lost 6 bases to trimming and J lost 10 bases, with 12 bases between them. CDR3 sequence: CASSPGTFYTF. CDR3 in DNA: TGTGCCAGCAGCCCCGGGACATTCTACACCTTC.

The chain combines TRBV7-2 with TRBJ1-3; tentatively, D is TRBD1 (6 bases). The V gene's germline CDR1 is SGHTA and CDR2 FQGNSA. Trimming shortened V by 4 bases and J by 0 bases, and 13 bases separated the two germline ends. The CDR3 is made up of 16 amino acids. The CDR3: CASSSYPGVSGNTIYF. The CDR3 nucleotides are TGTGCCAGCAGCTCCTACCCAGGGGTCTCTGGAAACACCATATATTTT.

The chain combines TRBV15 with TRBJ2-7, with 12 bases fitting TRBD2. The CDR3 has 18 amino acids. Germline V lookup: CDR1 LNHNV, CDR2 YYDKDF (reference sequence). Trimming at V came to 0 bases and at J to 0 bases, leaving 6 bases not matched to a gene. CDR3 nucleotides: TGTGCCACCAGCAGAGATCCTAGCGGGAGGGCCTTCTCCTACGAGCAGTACTTC. It is translated as CATSRDPSGRAFSYEQYF.

V gene TRBV7-2 combines with J gene TRBJ2-5; D not resolved. CDR1 SGHTA and CDR2 FQGNSA come from the germline V gene. Trimming removed 0 bases from V and 4 bases from J, with 0 bases in between. The CDR3 spans 11 residues. The CDR3 sequence: CASSLAETQYF. CDR3 sequence (DNA): TGTGCCAGCAGCTTAGCAGAGACCCAGTACTTC.

This clone was counted once. This sequence joins TRBV7-6 and TRBJ2-3; possibly TRBD1 for D (5 bases). Germline V gene lookup returns CDR1 SGHVS and CDR2 FNYEAQ. This CDR3 spans 14 amino acids. Trimming took 2 bases from V and 6 from J, leaving 12 bases between them. CDR3 protein: CASSLQRGSDTQYF. Here the CDR3 DNA reads TGTGCCAGCAGCTTACAAAGGGGCAGCGATACGCAGTATTTT.